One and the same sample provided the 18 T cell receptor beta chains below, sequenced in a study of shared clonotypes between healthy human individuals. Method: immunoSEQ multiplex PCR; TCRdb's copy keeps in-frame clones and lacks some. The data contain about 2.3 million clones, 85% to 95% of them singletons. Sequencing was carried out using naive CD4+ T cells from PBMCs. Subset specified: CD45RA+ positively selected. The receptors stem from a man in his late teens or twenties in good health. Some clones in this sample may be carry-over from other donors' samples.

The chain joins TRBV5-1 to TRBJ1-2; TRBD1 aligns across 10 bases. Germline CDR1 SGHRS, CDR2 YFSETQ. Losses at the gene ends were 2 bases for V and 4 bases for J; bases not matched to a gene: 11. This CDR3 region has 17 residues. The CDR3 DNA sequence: TGCGCCAGCAGCTTTCGAGGGACAGGGGATGGAAGCTATGGCTACACCTTC. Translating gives CASSFRGTGDGSYGYTF.

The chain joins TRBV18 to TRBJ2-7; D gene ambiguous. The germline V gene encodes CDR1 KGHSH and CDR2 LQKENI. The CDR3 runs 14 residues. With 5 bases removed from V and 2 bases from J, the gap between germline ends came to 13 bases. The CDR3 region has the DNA TGTGCCAGCTCATCCCCGACTGGTCCCTACGAGCAGTACTTC. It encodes CASSSPTGPYEQYF.

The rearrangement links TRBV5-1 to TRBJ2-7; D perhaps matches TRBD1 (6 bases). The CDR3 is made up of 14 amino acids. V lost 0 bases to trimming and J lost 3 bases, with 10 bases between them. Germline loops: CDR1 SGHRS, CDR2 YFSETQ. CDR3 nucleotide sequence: TGCGCCAGCAGCTTGGACAGGGATTTCTACGAGCAGTACTTC. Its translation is CASSLDRDFYEQYF.

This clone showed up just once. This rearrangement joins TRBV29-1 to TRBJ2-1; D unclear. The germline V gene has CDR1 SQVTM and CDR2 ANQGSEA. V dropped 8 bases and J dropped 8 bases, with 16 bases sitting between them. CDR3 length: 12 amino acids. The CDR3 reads CSSRGPSYEQFF. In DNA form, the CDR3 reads TGCAGCAGCAGAGGACCTTCATATGAGCAGTTCTTC.

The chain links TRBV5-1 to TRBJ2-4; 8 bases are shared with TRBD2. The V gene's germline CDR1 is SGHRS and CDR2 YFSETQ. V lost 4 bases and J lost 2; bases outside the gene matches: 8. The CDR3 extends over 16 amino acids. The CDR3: CASSLNGGASKNIQYF. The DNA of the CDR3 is TGCGCCAGCAGCCTCAACGGGGGGGCGTCCAAAAACATTCAGTACTTC.

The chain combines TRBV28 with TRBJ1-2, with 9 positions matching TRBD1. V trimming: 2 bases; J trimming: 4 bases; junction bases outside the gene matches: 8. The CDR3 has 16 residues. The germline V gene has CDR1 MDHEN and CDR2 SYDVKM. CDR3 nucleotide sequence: TGTGCCAGCAGTTTAGACTCCGGGACAGGGTCCTATGGCTACACCTTC. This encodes CASSLDSGTGSYGYTF.

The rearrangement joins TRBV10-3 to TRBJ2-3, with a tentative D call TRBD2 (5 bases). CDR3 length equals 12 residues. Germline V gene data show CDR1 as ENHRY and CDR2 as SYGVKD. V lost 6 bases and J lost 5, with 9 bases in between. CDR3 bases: TGTGCCATCAGGGCGGCGGGAGATACGCAGTATTTT. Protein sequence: CAIRAAGDTQYF.

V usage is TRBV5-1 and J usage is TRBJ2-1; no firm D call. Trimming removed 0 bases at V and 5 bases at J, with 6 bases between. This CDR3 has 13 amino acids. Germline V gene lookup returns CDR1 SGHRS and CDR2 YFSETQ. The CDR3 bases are TGCGCCAGCAGCTTGGACAGACACAATGAGCAGTTCTTC. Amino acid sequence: CASSLDRHNEQFF.

CDR3 sequence reads: CAWSQGLGPDTQYF. In DNA, the CDR3 is TGTGCCTGGAGTCAGGGGCTCGGTCCAGATACGCAGTATTTT. The V call is TRBV30, the J call TRBJ2-3; possibly TRBD1 for D (6 bases). V was clipped by 2 bases and J by 4 bases, with 13 bases between them. Germline-derived CDR1 and CDR2 are GTSNPN and SVGIG (reference sequence). This CDR3 comprises 14 residues.

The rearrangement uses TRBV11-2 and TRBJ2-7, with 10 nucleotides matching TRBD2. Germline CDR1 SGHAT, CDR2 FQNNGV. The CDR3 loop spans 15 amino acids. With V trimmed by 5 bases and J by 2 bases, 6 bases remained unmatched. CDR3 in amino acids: CASSPELAGAYEQYF. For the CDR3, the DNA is TGTGCCAGCAGCCCAGAGCTAGCGGGAGCCTACGAGCAGTACTTC.

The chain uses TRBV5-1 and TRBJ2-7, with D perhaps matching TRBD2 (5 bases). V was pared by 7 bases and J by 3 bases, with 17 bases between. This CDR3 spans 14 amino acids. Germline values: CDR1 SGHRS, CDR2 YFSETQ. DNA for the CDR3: TGCGCCAGCCGGATAGGAGGTTCCGACTACGAGCAGTACTTC. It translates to CASRIGGSDYEQYF.

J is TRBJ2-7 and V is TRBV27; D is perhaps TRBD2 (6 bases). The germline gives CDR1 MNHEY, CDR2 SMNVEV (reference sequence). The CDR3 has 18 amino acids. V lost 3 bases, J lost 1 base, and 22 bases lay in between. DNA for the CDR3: TGTGCCAGCAGTTTCTCAAGGCGGGGCGGGGTGAAATCCTACGAGCAGTACTTC. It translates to CASSFSRRGGVKSYEQYF.

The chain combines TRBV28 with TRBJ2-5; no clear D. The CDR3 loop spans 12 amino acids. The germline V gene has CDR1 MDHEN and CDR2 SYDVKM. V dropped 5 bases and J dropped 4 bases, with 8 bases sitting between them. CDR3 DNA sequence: TGTGCCAGCAGTCCCCCGATAGAGACCCAGTACTTC. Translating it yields CASSPPIETQYF.

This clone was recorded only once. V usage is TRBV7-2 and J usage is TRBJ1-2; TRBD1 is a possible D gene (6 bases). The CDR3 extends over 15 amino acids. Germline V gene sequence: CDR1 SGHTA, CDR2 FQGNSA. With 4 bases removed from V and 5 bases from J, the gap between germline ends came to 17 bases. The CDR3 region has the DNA TGTGCCAGCAGCTCTCCCAGGGGTCTTTTTTATGGCTACACCTTC. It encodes CASSSPRGLFYGYTF.

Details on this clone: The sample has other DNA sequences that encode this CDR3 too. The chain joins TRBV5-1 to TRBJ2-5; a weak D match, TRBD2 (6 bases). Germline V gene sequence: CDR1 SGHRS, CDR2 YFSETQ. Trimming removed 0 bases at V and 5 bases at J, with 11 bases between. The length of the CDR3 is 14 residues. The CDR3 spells CASSLESGPETQYF. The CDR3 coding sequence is TGCGCCAGCAGCTTGGAGAGCGGGCCGGAGACCCAGTACTTC.

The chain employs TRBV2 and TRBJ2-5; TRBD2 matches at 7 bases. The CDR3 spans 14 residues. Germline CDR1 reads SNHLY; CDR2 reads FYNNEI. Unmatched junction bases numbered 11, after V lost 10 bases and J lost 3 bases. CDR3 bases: TGTGCCACCCGGTCGGGGAGGGGAGAAGAGACCCAGTACTTC. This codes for CATRSGRGEETQYF. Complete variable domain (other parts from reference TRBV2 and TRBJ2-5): EPEVTQTPSHQVTQMGQEVILRCVPISNHLYFYWYRQILGQKVEFLVSFYNNEISEKSEIFDDQFSVERPDGSNFTLKIRSTKLEDSAMYFCATRSGRGEETQYFGPGTRLLVL.

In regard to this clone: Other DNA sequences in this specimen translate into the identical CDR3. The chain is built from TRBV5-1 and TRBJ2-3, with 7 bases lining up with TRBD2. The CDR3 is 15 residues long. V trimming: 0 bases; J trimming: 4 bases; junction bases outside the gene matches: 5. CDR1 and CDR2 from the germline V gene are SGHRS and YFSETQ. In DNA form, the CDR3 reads TGCGCCAGCAGCTTGGAATTGGCGGGAGCAGATACGCAGTATTTT. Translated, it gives CASSLELAGADTQYF.

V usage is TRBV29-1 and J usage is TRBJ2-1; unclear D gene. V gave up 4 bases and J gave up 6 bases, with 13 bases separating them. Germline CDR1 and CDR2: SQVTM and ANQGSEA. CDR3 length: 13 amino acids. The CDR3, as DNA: TGCAGCGTTGGGGCCAACGGACCCAATGAGCAGTTCTTC. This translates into CSVGANGPNEQFF.